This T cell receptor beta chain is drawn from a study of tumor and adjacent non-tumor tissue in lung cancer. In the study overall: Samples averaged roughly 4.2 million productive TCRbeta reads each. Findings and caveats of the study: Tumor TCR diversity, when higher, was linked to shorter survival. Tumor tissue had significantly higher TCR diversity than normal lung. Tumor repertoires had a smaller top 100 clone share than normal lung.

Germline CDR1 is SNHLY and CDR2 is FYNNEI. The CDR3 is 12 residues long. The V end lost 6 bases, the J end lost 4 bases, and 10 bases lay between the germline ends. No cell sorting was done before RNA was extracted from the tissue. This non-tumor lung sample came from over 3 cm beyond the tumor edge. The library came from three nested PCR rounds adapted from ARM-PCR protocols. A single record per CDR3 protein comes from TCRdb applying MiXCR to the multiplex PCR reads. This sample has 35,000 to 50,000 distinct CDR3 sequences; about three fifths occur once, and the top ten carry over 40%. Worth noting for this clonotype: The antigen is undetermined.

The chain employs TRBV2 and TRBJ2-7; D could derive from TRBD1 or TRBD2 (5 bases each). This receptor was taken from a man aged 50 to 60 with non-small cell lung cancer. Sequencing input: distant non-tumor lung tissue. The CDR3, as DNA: TGTGCCAGCAGGATGGGGGAATACGAGCAGTACTTC. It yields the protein CASRMGEYEQYF.